Below are 32 T cell receptor beta chains sequenced from a single sample in a study of T-cell reconstitution after alpha-beta-depleted transplantation in children. A library of TCRbeta sequences, prepared with unique molecular identifiers, was generated. TCRdb processed the PCR reads anew with MiXCR; each CDR3 protein has one entry. The profile shows some 450,000 distinct CDR3 sequences, over 40% of them singletons. This specimen consisted of PBMCs, obtained before TCRalphabeta/CD19-depleted stem cell transplant. The receptors originated from a girl aged 2-10 years with aplastic anemia, due to receive a stem cell transplant.

This chain uses TRBV12-3 or TRBV12-4 with TRBJ2-7; the match to TRBD1 covers 7 bases. V lost 2 bases, J lost 6 bases, and 7 bases stayed unmatched. The CDR3 covers 14 residues. CDR3 sequence (DNA): TGTGCCAGCAGTTTAAAGACAGGGATTCTCGAGCAGTACTTC. Residues: CASSLKTGILEQYF.

This clonotype has only a few counts. The CDR3 bases are TGCAGCGTTGGGACGATCAGGGGTGGGGCCAAACTATACGAGCAGTACTTC. It codes for CSVGTIRGGAKLYEQYF. The rearrangement uses TRBV29-1 and TRBJ2-7, with D maybe TRBD1 (6 bases). The CDR3 length is 17 residues. V lost 4 bases to trimming and J lost 4 bases, with 26 bases between them. Germline CDR1 is SQVTM and CDR2 is ANQGSEA.

The table lists this clonotype with a count of one. The chain carries TRBV6-5 and TRBJ1-6; D remains ambiguous. Trimming removed 2 bases from V and 5 bases from J, with 13 bases in between. The V gene's germline CDR1 is MNHEY and CDR2 SVGAGI. The CDR3 is 16 residues long. The CDR3 nucleotides are TGTGCCAGCAGTTACAGGAATTTTGCCAATAATTCACCCCTCCACTTT. Encoded protein: CASSYRNFANNSPLHF.

J is TRBJ2-3 and V is TRBV9, with 7 bases that match TRBD1. Trimming took 4 bases from V and 0 from J; bases not matched to a gene: 5. This CDR3 has 15 residues. CDR1 SGDLS and CDR2 YYNGEE come from the germline V gene. CDR3 sequence reads: CASSRGQTSTDTQYF. In nucleotides, the CDR3 is TGTGCCAGCAGCCGGGGACAGACGAGCACAGATACGCAGTATTTT.

The chain couples TRBV7-2 to TRBJ2-5, with TRBD2 matching over 9 bases. CDR1 is SGHTA and CDR2 is FQGNSA in the germline V gene. The CDR3 has 15 amino acids. Germline trimming cut 1 base from V and 6 bases from J; bases unmatched to any gene: 6. The CDR3 reads CASSLETSGSQTQYF. CDR3 DNA sequence: TGTGCCAGCAGCTTAGAGACTAGCGGCTCCCAGACCCAGTACTTC.

Ten or more counts support this clonotype. The V and J genes are TRBV12-3 or TRBV12-4 and TRBJ2-1; 8 bases line up with TRBD1. The CDR3 extends over 17 amino acids. Losses at the gene ends were 5 bases for V and 5 bases for J; bases not matched to a gene: 14. CDR3 in DNA: TGTGCCAGCAGTCCCGACAGGGGCCATAGGGGTGACAATGAGCAGTTCTTC. Its translation is CASSPDRGHRGDNEQFF.

J is TRBJ2-3 and V is TRBV12-3 or TRBV12-4; possible D gene TRBD2, 5 bases. V was pared by 7 bases and J by 3 bases, with 14 bases between. CDR3 size: 14 residues. The CDR3 region has the DNA TGTGCCAGCAACTCACACGCGGGTACAGATACGCAGTATTTT. Residues: CASNSHAGTDTQYF.

J is TRBJ2-7 and V is TRBV4-1; D gene unclear. V was shortened by 3 bases and J by 5 bases, with 17 bases between the two germline ends. The V gene's germline CDR1 is MGHRA and CDR2 YSYEKL. The CDR3 totals 15 residues. The CDR3 DNA reads as TGCGCCAGCAGCCATGGTAGTTTGTCCGCCCACGAGCAGTACTTC. Translation gives CASSHGSLSAHEQYF.

The rearrangement links TRBV2 to TRBJ1-2; 12 bases fit TRBD1. With V trimmed by 3 bases and J by 6 bases, 5 bases remained unmatched. Germline V gene sequence: CDR1 SNHLY, CDR2 FYNNEI. This CDR3 comprises 15 residues. DNA of the CDR3: TGTGCCAGCAGTGACAGGGACAGGGGGCCAGATGGCTACACCTTC. Translation gives CASSDRDRGPDGYTF.

This clonotype was detected many times. This rearrangement joins TRBV10-3 to TRBJ2-5; D is undetermined. The CDR3 is 12 residues long. V was clipped by 2 bases and J by 8 bases, with 9 bases between them. Germline V lookup: CDR1 ENHRY, CDR2 SYGVKD. Written as DNA, the CDR3 is TGTGCCATCAGTGAGACCGTAGCTACCCAGTACTTC. Translation: CAISETVATQYF.

This clonotype was seen repeatedly, ten times or more. V gene TRBV29-1 combines with J gene TRBJ2-7, with TRBD1 identical over 7 bases. V lost 7 bases to trimming and J lost 3 bases; unmatched junction nucleotides: 3. This CDR3 is built from 11 residues. The V gene's germline CDR1 is SQVTM and CDR2 ANQGSEA. This CDR3 is CSATGIYEQYF. Here the CDR3 DNA reads TGCAGCGCGACAGGGATCTACGAGCAGTACTTC.

This clonotype came up a few times. The gene calls are TRBV5-1 and TRBJ2-5; TRBD2 matches 14 bases. Trimming at V came to 4 bases and at J to 3 bases, leaving 8 bases not matched to a gene. The CDR3 extends over 17 amino acids. Germline CDR1 and CDR2: SGHRS and YFSETQ. Here the CDR3 reads CASSPGLAGGRKETQYF. In nucleotides, the CDR3 is TGCGCCAGCAGCCCAGGACTAGCGGGAGGCCGGAAAGAGACCCAGTACTTC. The variable domain in full, with the rest retrieved from reference TRBV5-1 and TRBJ2-5, is KAGVTQTPRYLIKTRGQQVTLSCSPISGHRSVSWYQQTPGQGLQFLFEYFSETQRNKGNFPGRFSGRQFSNSRSEMNVSTLELGDSALYLCASSPGLAGGRKETQYFGPGTRLLVL.

The chain carries TRBV5-1 and TRBJ1-1, with 8 positions matching TRBD1. Germline V gives CDR1 SGHRS, CDR2 YFSETQ. Losses at the gene ends were 6 bases for V and 5 bases for J; bases not matched to a gene: 15. The CDR3 is made up of 16 amino acids. CDR3 DNA sequence: TGCGCCAGCAAAACGGGCGTCGGACAGGGTGCGACTGAAGCTTTCTTT. Translating it yields CASKTGVGQGATEAFF.

The V gene is TRBV20-1, the J gene TRBJ2-2; D possibly uses TRBD1 or TRBD2 (5 bases each). CDR1 is DFQATT, CDR2 SNEGSKA, per germline (reference sequence). The germline V and J ends were trimmed by 3 bases and 1 base, with 12 bases remaining between them. The CDR3 loop spans 15 amino acids. In DNA, the CDR3 is TGCAGTGCTAGGGGACCGGGCATGAACACCGGGGAGCTGTTTTTT. Translated: CSARGPGMNTGELFF.

This clonotype has at least ten counts. The chain links TRBV12-3 or TRBV12-4 to TRBJ2-1; D perhaps matches TRBD2 (6 bases). The CDR3 covers 15 residues. Trimming stripped 3 bases from V and 7 bases from J, with 16 bases between. CDR3 bases: TGTGCCAGCAGTTTCGGGAGAGCGGGTGCAAATGAGCAGTTCTTC. It is translated as CASSFGRAGANEQFF.

V is TRBV29-1 and J is TRBJ2-1; D remains unclear. From germline, CDR1 is SQVTM and CDR2 ANQGSEA. V was clipped by 6 bases and J by 6 bases, with 12 bases between them. The CDR3 is 12 amino acids. As DNA, the CDR3 is TGCAGCGTGAGGACGGTCAGCAATGAGCAGTTCTTC. Its translation is CSVRTVSNEQFF.

This clonotype was detected a few times. This rearrangement joins TRBV5-1 to TRBJ1-1; D perhaps matches TRBD1 (6 bases). Trimming removed 5 bases from V and 8 bases from J, with 16 bases in between. This CDR3 comprises 13 residues. CDR1 and CDR2 (germline): SGHRS, YFSETQ. The CDR3 here is CASRVGTRNEAFF. The CDR3 nucleotides read TGCGCCAGCAGGGTGGGGACAAGAAACGAAGCTTTCTTT.

The J gene is TRBJ1-3, the V gene TRBV5-1; D is ambiguous. The CDR3 sequence is 14 residues long. Germline-derived CDR1 and CDR2 are SGHRS and YFSETQ. V was pared by 2 bases and J by 0 bases, with 6 bases between. For the CDR3, the DNA is TGCGCCAGCAGCTTCCCGGACTCTGGAAACACCATATATTTT. Protein sequence: CASSFPDSGNTIYF.

The V gene is TRBV6-1, the J gene TRBJ2-3, with D possibly TRBD1 on 6 matching bases. V lost 5 bases to trimming and J lost 3 bases, with 12 bases between them. Germline V gene lookup returns CDR1 MNHNS and CDR2 SASEGT. This CDR3 has 14 residues. CDR3 in amino acids: CASSQIGQTDTQYF. The CDR3 DNA is TGTGCCAGCAGTCAAATAGGACAGACAGATACGCAGTATTTT.

The V call is TRBV28, the J call TRBJ2-5; either TRBD1 or TRBD2 may fit D (5 bases each). This CDR3 spans 15 amino acids. CDR1 and CDR2 (germline): MDHEN, SYDVKM. Trimming cost V 2 bases and J 0 bases, with 10 bases left between them. The CDR3 nucleotides read TGTGCCAGCAGTTTACCCAGGGAGTACCAAGAGACCCAGTACTTC. It yields the protein CASSLPREYQETQYF.

The sample holds a few counts of this clonotype. The chain joins TRBV20-1 to TRBJ1-1; no clear D. The CDR3 consists of 11 residues. CDR1 is DFQATT and CDR2 is SNEGSKA in the germline V gene (reference sequence). Trimming took off 5 bases at V and 3 bases at J, with 7 bases between the two ends. The CDR3 loop is CSAVQYTEAFF. The CDR3 DNA follows: TGCAGTGCTGTACAGTACACTGAAGCTTTCTTT.

This chain connects TRBV29-1 to TRBJ2-7; 9 bases match TRBD1. Trimming cost V 2 bases and J 1 base; bases outside gene matches: 3. Germline V gives CDR1 SQVTM, CDR2 ANQGSEA. CDR3 length: 14 residues. Here the CDR3 DNA reads TGCAGCGTTGAAAGCGGGACAGGGTCCTACGAGCAGTACTTC. This translates into CSVESGTGSYEQYF.

This clonotype was found a few times. For the CDR3, the DNA is TGTGCCATCAGTGAACCGACAAACGCTCTGTATGGCTACACCTTC. Translated, it gives CAISEPTNALYGYTF. V and J are TRBV10-3 and TRBJ1-2, with no clear D. CDR3 length: 15 amino acids. The V and J ends lost 3 bases and 5 bases respectively, with 16 bases between them. Germline V lookup: CDR1 ENHRY, CDR2 SYGVKD.

At least ten counts were recorded for this clonotype. The chain recombines TRBV5-1 with TRBJ2-5; D not certain. The length of the CDR3 is 13 residues. V was clipped by 5 bases and J by 4 bases, with 12 bases between them. Germline CDR1 reads SGHRS; CDR2 reads YFSETQ. CDR3: CASRLGSGETQYF. CDR3 coding DNA: TGCGCCAGCAGGCTGGGGTCCGGAGAGACCCAGTACTTC.

The V call is TRBV5-4, the J call TRBJ2-1; D might be TRBD1 (5 bases). The germline V and J ends were trimmed by 3 bases and 0 bases, with 10 bases remaining between them. CDR1 SGHNT and CDR2 YYREEE come from the germline V gene (reference sequence). CDR3 length equals 15 residues. The CDR3 region is CASSYDSDSYNEQFF. In DNA, the CDR3 is TGTGCCAGCAGCTACGACAGCGACTCCTACAATGAGCAGTTCTTC.

Ten or more counts support this clonotype. The rearrangement uses TRBV20-1 and TRBJ2-7; TRBD1 is a possible D gene (6 bases). V was shortened by 3 bases and J by 3 bases, with 9 bases between the two germline ends. The CDR3 sequence is 12 residues long. Germline CDR1 reads DFQATT; CDR2 reads SNEGSKA (reference sequence). CDR3 loop: CSASLDSYEQYF. Written as DNA, the CDR3 is TGCAGTGCTAGCCTGGACAGCTACGAGCAGTACTTC.

The chain couples TRBV5-5 to TRBJ1-1, with 8 bases identical to TRBD1. Trimming took 0 bases from V and 7 from J; bases not matched to a gene: 2. The CDR3 is 13 amino acids. Germline-derived CDR1 and CDR2 are SGHKS and YYEKEE (reference sequence). This CDR3 is CASSLVGQDEAFF. In DNA form, the CDR3 reads TGTGCCAGCAGCTTGGTGGGACAGGATGAAGCTTTCTTT. Together with reference TRBV5-5 and TRBJ1-1, the CDR3 gives the full variable domain: DAGVTQSPTHLIKTRGQQVTLRCSPISGHKSVSWYQQVLGQGPQFIFQYYEKEERGRGNFPDRFSARQFPNYSSELNVNALLLGDSALYLCASSLVGQDEAFFGQGTRLTVV.

The chain combines TRBV20-1 with TRBJ2-3; weak D call: TRBD1 (6 bases). Germline loops: CDR1 DFQATT, CDR2 SNEGSKA (reference sequence). The CDR3 is 13 residues long. Trimming cost V 6 bases and J 4 bases, with 14 bases left between them. The chain's CDR3 is CSATQGIPDTQYF. CDR3 in DNA: TGCAGTGCCACACAGGGAATCCCAGATACGCAGTATTTT.

This clonotype showed up many times. The chain joins TRBV20-1 to TRBJ2-5, with 12 bases lining up with TRBD2. This CDR3 is 17 amino acids long. Germline lookup yields CDR1 DFQATT and CDR2 SNEGSKA (reference sequence). Trimming cost V 0 bases and J 3 bases; bases outside gene matches: 8. The CDR3 spells CSARDMWASGREETQYF. CDR3 DNA sequence: TGCAGTGCTAGAGATATGTGGGCTAGCGGGAGGGAAGAGACCCAGTACTTC.

The table lists this clonotype with many counts. The rearrangement uses TRBV29-1 and TRBJ2-5; 9 positions agree with TRBD2. The V segment lost 4 bases and the J segment 5 bases; nucleotides outside the gene matches: 8. The CDR3 is 14 residues long. Germline CDR1 and CDR2: SQVTM and ANQGSEA. This CDR3 is CSVGAGGPRETQYF. The CDR3 DNA follows: TGCAGCGTTGGCGCGGGAGGGCCGAGGGAGACCCAGTACTTC.

This clonotype appeared many times. This chain joins TRBV3-1 and TRBJ2-7; TRBD2 aligns across 8 bases. From germline, CDR1 is LGHDT and CDR2 YNNKEL (reference sequence). V shed 1 base, J shed 4 bases, and the junction held 6 bases outside the gene matches. The CDR3 runs to 15 residues. In DNA, the CDR3 is TGTGCCAGCAGCCAAGGGGCTAGCGGGTCATACGAGCAGTACTTC. This codes for CASSQGASGSYEQYF.

The V call is TRBV28, the J call TRBJ2-1; 11 bases map to TRBD2. The CDR3 extends over 15 amino acids. CDR1 is MDHEN and CDR2 is SYDVKM in the germline V gene. V shed 6 bases and J 12 bases; nucleotides not matched to a gene: 13. CDR3 in DNA: TGTGCCAGCAGCACTCGGGGACTAGCGGTGTACTGGCAGTTCTTC. Amino acid sequence: CASSTRGLAVYWQFF. Drawing the rest from reference TRBV28 and TRBJ2-1, the complete variable domain is DVKVTQSSRYLVKRTGEKVFLECVQDMDHENMFWYRQDPGLGLRLIYFSYDVKMKEKGDIPEGYSVSREKKERFSLILESASTNQTSMYLCASSTRGLAVYWQFFGPGTRLTVL.